These 4 T cell receptor beta chains came from one sample sequenced in a study of blood T cell repertoires in COVID-19. Generated by immunoSEQ multiplex PCR, the TCRdb table keeps only in-frame clones and is missing some. This sample has fewer than 650,000 clones, with less than 90% found just once. The sample consisted of peripheral blood. These receptor sequences come from a woman aged 45 to 65 with COVID-19, enrolled during active disease.

The chain joins TRBV6-6 to TRBJ1-1; D not certain. This CDR3 is built from 12 residues. From germline, CDR1 is MNHNY and CDR2 SVGAGI (reference sequence). V lost 6 bases to trimming and J lost 6 bases, with 11 bases between them. CDR3 DNA: TGTGCCAGCAGCGATCCCGGGGCTGAAGCTTTCTTT. Translation gives CASSDPGAEAFF.

The CDR3 DNA is TGTGCCAGCAGCTTTCTTCAGGGGGCAGGTGAGCAGTTCTTC. This translates into CASSFLQGAGEQFF. The rearrangement links TRBV5-5 to TRBJ2-1, with 8 bases identical to TRBD1. This CDR3 contains 14 residues. V was pared by 2 bases and J by 9 bases, with 7 bases of the junction left unmatched. Germline loops: CDR1 SGHKS, CDR2 YYEKEE (reference sequence).

The rearrangement uses TRBV28 and TRBJ1-1, with 7 bases lining up with TRBD1. In germline, CDR1 is MDHEN, CDR2 SYDVKM. This CDR3 has 12 residues. Germline trimming cut 3 bases from V and 10 bases from J; bases unmatched to any gene: 5. The CDR3 region is CASSLAGGRAFF. The CDR3 DNA follows: TGTGCCAGCAGTTTGGCAGGGGGAAGAGCTTTCTTT.

This chain uses TRBV2 with TRBJ2-5, with a tentative D call TRBD2 (6 bases). V was shortened by 1 base and J by 9 bases, with 12 bases between the two germline ends. The CDR3 is 13 residues long. Germline V CDR1 and CDR2: SNHLY, FYNNEI. The CDR3 sequence: CASSEGHWGAQYF. The CDR3 DNA sequence: TGTGCCAGCAGTGAAGGGCATTGGGGGGCCCAGTACTTC.